The clone carrying this T cell receptor (beta chain) was observed once. Antigen: not known. In the PCR, 60 Vbeta and 13 Jbeta primers were used. Produced via immunoSEQ multiplex PCR; TCRdb's table is partial and in-frame only. The data contain 200,000 to 250,000 clones, over 65% of them singletons. This sample is part of a study of cytomegalovirus exposure and HLA in healthy donors. Findings of the study overall: Presence/absence analyses assumed roughly uniform sequencing depth across donors, which may not hold. On later analysis, the bulk of CMV-associated TCR beta chains appeared to be HLA-restricted. HLA-A and HLA-B allele assignments for most subjects were reportedly predicted accurately using TCR beta sequences. Rarity marked most TCR sequences, yet some public TCRs occurred in many donors.

This CDR3 contains 14 residues. Germline V gives CDR1 SGHRS, CDR2 YFSETQ. The V gene end was trimmed by 4 bases and the J gene end by 2 bases; junction bases not matched to a gene: 6. The TCR was taken from a man between 18 and 35 years old in good health and CMV-seronegative. The chain links TRBV5-1 to TRBJ2-7, with 7 bases that match TRBD2. Sequencing input: PBMCs. CDR3: CASSLSGAAYEQYF. The CDR3 nucleotides read TGCGCCAGCAGCCTGAGCGGGGCAGCCTACGAGCAGTACTTC.